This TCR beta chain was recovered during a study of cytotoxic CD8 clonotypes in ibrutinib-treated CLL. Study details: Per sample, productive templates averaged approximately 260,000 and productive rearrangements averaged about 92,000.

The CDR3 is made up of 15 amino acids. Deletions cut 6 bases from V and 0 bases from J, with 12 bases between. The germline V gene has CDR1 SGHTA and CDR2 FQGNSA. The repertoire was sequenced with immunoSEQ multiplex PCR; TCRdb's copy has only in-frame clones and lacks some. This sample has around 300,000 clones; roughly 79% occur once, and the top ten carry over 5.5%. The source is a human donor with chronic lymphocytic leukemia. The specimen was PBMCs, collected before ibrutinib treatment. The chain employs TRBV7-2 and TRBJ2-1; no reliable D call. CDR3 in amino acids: CASSLTPSSYNEQFF. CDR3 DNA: TGTGCCAGCAGTCTTACACCTAGCTCCTACAATGAGCAGTTCTTC.